The clone carrying this T cell receptor (beta chain) was seen a single time. V lost 3 bases and J lost 5, with 16 bases in between. Germline assignment: CDR1 MNHEY and CDR2 SVGAGI. This CDR3 region has 15 residues. The record originates from a study of blood T cell repertoires in COVID-19. Study as a whole: Researchers got acute and convalescent COVID-19 samples from the United States, Italy and Spain. The cDNA or gDNA used as material had been derived from T cells, B-cell-depleted T cells, or PBMCs.

Original handling: Amplifying reference gene primers gave estimates of nucleated cell counts. The table came from immunoSEQ multiplex PCR; TCRdb's copy has only in-frame clones and leaves some out. The DNA was the basis for D and trimming; V, J and clone size are from that table. The data show roughly 140,000 clones, roughly 90% seen once. This chain joins TRBV6-5 and TRBJ1-2; TRBD1 might be the D (6 bases). What was sequenced was peripheral blood. This TCR came from a man aged 70-80 years with acute or convalescent COVID-19. The CDR3 loop is CASSYSRTVLYGYTF. As DNA, the CDR3 is TGTGCCAGCAGTTATTCCCGGACAGTATTATATGGCTACACCTTC.